The 25 T cell receptor beta chains reported below all come from one sample, sequenced in a study of blood T cells in healthy people across ages. The use of a sample-barcoded 5' primer and a J-beta primer mix characterized a second PCR of about 7 to 12 cycles. TCRdb re-called the 5' RACE reads through MiXCR, storing one row per CDR3 protein. The sample holds almost 1 million distinct CDR3 sequences, roughly 51% seen once. Sequenced sample: blood. The receptors come from an older woman in good health.

The chain has TRBV18 and TRBJ2-5; D perhaps matches TRBD1 (5 bases). The CDR3 consists of 15 residues. With 3 bases removed from V and 2 bases from J, the gap between germline ends came to 13 bases. CDR1 is KGHSH, CDR2 LQKENI, per germline. CDR3 amino acids: CASSPQQGQQETQYF. The CDR3, as DNA: TGTGCCAGCTCACCGCAGCAGGGCCAACAAGAGACCCAGTACTTC.

The chain recombines TRBV11-2 with TRBJ2-1; no definite D call. The CDR3 sequence is 13 residues long. V was shortened by 1 base and J by 8 bases, with 9 bases between the two germline ends. Germline-derived CDR1 and CDR2 are SGHAT and FQNNGV. CDR3 nucleotide sequence: TGTGCCAGCAGCTTAGGGCCAACCTATGAGCAGTTCTTC. Translation: CASSLGPTYEQFF.

The V call is TRBV10-3, the J call TRBJ1-2; D is perhaps TRBD1 (6 bases). The CDR3 has 14 residues. V lost 5 bases to trimming and J lost 3 bases, with 13 bases between them. Germline CDR1 reads ENHRY; CDR2 reads SYGVKD. CDR3 nucleotides: TGTGCCATCAGTCAGGGGCTGCAGGACTATGGCTACACCTTC. It codes for CAISQGLQDYGYTF.

V and J are TRBV6-2 or TRBV6-3 and TRBJ2-1; D is perhaps TRBD1 or TRBD2 (5 bases each). From germline, CDR1 is MNHEY and CDR2 SVGEGT. The CDR3 covers 15 residues. V lost 4 bases and J 4 bases, leaving 14 bases between the germline ends. The CDR3 loop reads CASSFGTGQYNEQFF. Written as DNA, the CDR3 is TGTGCCAGCAGTTTCGGGACGGGGCAGTACAATGAGCAGTTCTTC.

The sample holds a few counts of this clonotype. The chain recombines TRBV20-1 with TRBJ2-3; D is unresolved. CDR1 and CDR2 from the germline V gene are DFQATT and SNEGSKA (reference sequence). The V and J ends lost 1 base and 3 bases respectively, with 11 bases between them. The CDR3 runs 14 residues. CDR3 nucleotide sequence: TGCAGTGCTAGAGTTGTAGGAGTAACAGATACGCAGTATTTT. Translation gives CSARVVGVTDTQYF.

V and J are TRBV29-1 and TRBJ2-5, with 8 nucleotides matching TRBD2. The last part of the DNA fits TRBJ2-7 better; the J call may be wrong. CDR1 is SQVTM and CDR2 is ANQGSEA in the germline V gene. There are 14 residues in the CDR3. The CDR3: CSVAVRAGEGEQYF. In DNA form, the CDR3 reads TGCAGCGTTGCGGTCAGAGCGGGAGAGGGCGAGCAGTACTTC.

Worth noting for this clonotype: A junction boundary mismatches the germline segment, possibly from a read error. This chain connects TRBV20-1 to TRBJ2-7; possibly TRBD1 for D (6 bases). Germline CDR1 reads DFQATT; CDR2 reads SNEGSKA (reference sequence). The CDR3 is 13 residues long. CDR3 sequence: CSELGTSSYEQYF. The CDR3 DNA reads as TGCAGTGAGTTGGGGACATCCTCCTACGAGCAGTATTTC.

This clonotype was seen a handful of times. The chain has TRBV4-1 and TRBJ2-7, with 8 bases that match TRBD2. Germline V gene data show CDR1 as MGHRA and CDR2 as YSYEKL. The CDR3 consists of 15 residues. Losses at the gene ends were 0 bases for V and 2 bases for J; bases not matched to a gene: 3. The CDR3 loop reads CASSQDPGRAYEQYF. For the CDR3, the DNA is TGCGCCAGCAGCCAAGATCCCGGGAGGGCCTACGAGCAGTACTTC.

The genes are TRBV19 and TRBJ1-5; the match to TRBD1 covers 7 bases. The CDR3 sequence is 15 residues long. V lost 6 bases to trimming and J lost 1 base; unmatched junction nucleotides: 6. CDR1 is LNHDA, CDR2 SQIVND, per germline (reference sequence). CDR3 amino acids: CASRGRQGSNQPQHF. CDR3 sequence (DNA): TGTGCCAGTAGAGGAAGACAGGGCAGCAATCAGCCCCAGCATTTT. The complete variable domain, with remaining parts taken from reference TRBV19 and TRBJ1-5, reads DGGITQSPKYLFRKEGQNVTLSCEQNLNHDAMYWYRQDPGQGLRLIYYSQIVNDFQKGDIAEGYSVSREKKESFPLTVTSAQKNPTAFYLCASRGRQGSNQPQHFGDGTRLSIL.

The rearrangement uses TRBV10-3 and TRBJ2-7; a weak D match, TRBD1 (5 bases). This CDR3 is built from 12 residues. Deletions cut 8 bases from V and 3 bases from J, with 11 bases between. In germline, CDR1 is ENHRY, CDR2 SYGVKD. This chain's CDR3 is CAIQGSDYEQYF. The CDR3 DNA follows: TGTGCCATCCAGGGCTCCGACTACGAGCAGTACTTC.

This clonotype was observed a handful of times. The chain couples TRBV5-1 to TRBJ2-1; 11 nucleotides agree with TRBD2. The trim removed 7 bases at V and 2 bases at J, leaving 2 bases unmatched. This CDR3 spans 14 amino acids. CDR1 is SGHRS, CDR2 YFSETQ, per germline. Written as DNA, the CDR3 is TGCGCCAGCGGGACTAGCGGCACCTACAATGAGCAGTTCTTC. Protein: CASGTSGTYNEQFF. Looking up the rest from reference TRBV5-1 and TRBJ2-1 gives the full variable domain: KAGVTQTPRYLIKTRGQQVTLSCSPISGHRSVSWYQQTPGQGLQFLFEYFSETQRNKGNFPGRFSGRQFSNSRSEMNVSTLELGDSALYLCASGTSGTYNEQFFGPGTRLTVL.

Only a few counts were recorded for this clonotype. The chain is built from TRBV3-1 and TRBJ2-5; 7 bases align to TRBD2. V dropped 4 bases and J dropped 2; count of bases not matched to a gene: 13. The CDR3 covers 17 residues. Germline V lookup: CDR1 LGHDT, CDR2 YNNKEL (reference sequence). In nucleotides, the CDR3 is TGTGCCAGCAGCCCCTACCGGGCTAGCGGCAAGCAAGAGACCCAGTACTTC. Residues: CASSPYRASGKQETQYF.

In the case of this clonotype: At one end the junction does not follow the germline gene, possibly because of a read error. The rearrangement links TRBV11-2 to TRBJ2-6, with D perhaps given as TRBD1 or TRBD2 (5 bases each). CDR1 is SGHAT, CDR2 FQNNGV, per germline. The CDR3 loop spans 15 amino acids. CDR3 region: CASRPSGRGANVRTF. CDR3 nucleotide sequence: TGTGCCAGCAGACCCTCGGGGAGAGGGGCCAACGTCCGGACTTTC.

The rearrangement joins TRBV25-1 to TRBJ2-7; TRBD1 or TRBD2 may be the D gene (6 bases each). Germline-derived CDR1 and CDR2 are MGHDK and SYGVNS. The CDR3 has 14 amino acids. V was clipped by 1 base and J by 10 bases, with 17 bases between them. The CDR3 region has the DNA TGTGCCAGCAGTGAATCTATCGGGGGCCACTCACAGTACTTC. Translated: CASSESIGGHSQYF.

This clonotype showed up just once. The chain couples TRBV4-3 to TRBJ2-7, with D possibly matching TRBD1 (6 bases). This CDR3 comprises 13 residues. Trimming left V 3 bases short and J 4 bases short, with 10 bases between. Germline CDR1 reads LGHNA; CDR2 reads YSLEER. CDR3 region: CASSHAQGYEQYF. As DNA, the CDR3 is TGCGCCAGCAGCCACGCACAGGGTTACGAGCAGTACTTC.

A word on this clonotype: One end of the junction fails to match germline, which may point to a read error. This chain uses TRBV10-3 with TRBJ2-7; D gene ambiguous. Germline V gene lookup returns CDR1 ENHRY and CDR2 SYGVKD. This CDR3 is 14 amino acids long. The CDR3 DNA is TGTGGCATCAGCTCTGCCGAAGGAACCTACGAGCAGTACTTC. Its protein is CGISSAEGTYEQYF.

The chain couples TRBV12-3 or TRBV12-4 to TRBJ1-6; D is possibly TRBD1 (6 bases). The CDR3 is 15 residues long. Trimming pared 7 bases from V and 0 bases from J, leaving 10 bases between. The DNA for the CDR3 is TGTGCCAGCACCCAGGGGTCCTCCTATAATTCACCCCTCCACTTT. This encodes CASTQGSSYNSPLHF.

The gene calls are TRBV3-1 and TRBJ2-1, with 8 bases that match TRBD2. The CDR3 is made up of 14 amino acids. Germline CDR1 LGHDT, CDR2 YNNKEL (reference sequence). The junction had 10 bases not matched to a gene; V was cut back by 8 bases and J by 7 bases. CDR3 protein: CASGAGAMINEQFF. The CDR3 coding sequence is TGTGCCAGCGGAGCGGGAGCAATGATAAATGAGCAGTTCTTC.

This clonotype showed up many times. The chain has TRBV4-2 and TRBJ2-7, with TRBD2 as a possible D gene (5 bases). Trimming cost V 1 base and J 1 base, with 14 bases left between them. The CDR3 covers 16 residues. In germline, CDR1 is LGHNA, CDR2 YNFKEQ. CDR3 loop: CASSQGTLETSYEQYF. DNA for the CDR3: TGTGCCAGCAGCCAAGGGACTCTGGAAACTTCCTACGAGCAGTACTTC.

The CDR3 region has the DNA TGTGCCAGCAGCACGACTAGAGGGTCTTCGAATGAGCAGTTCTTC. Amino acids: CASSTTRGSSNEQFF. This chain connects TRBV11-3 to TRBJ2-1; D may be TRBD2 (6 bases). Germline V lookup: CDR1 SGHNT, CDR2 YENEEA. Trimming left V 5 bases short and J 7 bases short, with 18 bases between. The length of the CDR3 is 15 residues.

The chain uses TRBV7-2 and TRBJ1-2, with TRBD1 matching 7 bases. The CDR3 is 14 amino acids. The junction had 7 bases not matched to a gene; V was cut back by 5 bases and J by 4 bases. From germline, CDR1 is SGHTA and CDR2 FQGNSA. The CDR3 DNA sequence: TGTGCCAGCAGCAGACAGGGTAGGACCTATGGCTACACCTTC. This gives the protein CASSRQGRTYGYTF.

The chain employs TRBV6-5 and TRBJ2-7; the match to TRBD1 covers 9 bases. The trim removed 5 bases at V and 0 bases at J, leaving 5 bases unmatched. The CDR3 loop spans 15 amino acids. CDR1 and CDR2 from the germline V gene are MNHEY and SVGAGI. This CDR3 is CASSRQGDSSYEQYF. The CDR3 DNA is TGTGCCAGCAGTCGACAGGGGGACTCCTCCTACGAGCAGTACTTC.

In regard to this clonotype: Since no conserved phenylalanine or tryptophan closes the CDR3, a read error is the likely cause. The genes are TRBV7-2 and TRBJ2-4; D is uncertain. Matching the DNA end better, TRBJ2-7 makes the J call doubtful. From germline, CDR1 is SGHTA and CDR2 FQGNSA. The CDR3 contains 12 residues. CDR3 DNA sequence: TGTGCCAGCAGCTTAAGTAACAACGAGCAGTACCTC. It is translated as CASSLSNNEQYL.

The chain employs TRBV7-8 and TRBJ1-5; D is possibly TRBD1 (5 bases). This CDR3 region has 13 residues. Deletions cut 4 bases from V and 3 bases from J, with 7 bases between. In germline, CDR1 is SGHVS, CDR2 FQNEAQ. The chain's CDR3 is CASSWDANQPQHF. The DNA for the CDR3 is TGTGCCAGCAGCTGGGACGCCAATCAGCCCCAGCATTTT.

This clonotype was found a few times. The V and J genes are TRBV7-2 and TRBJ1-5; 10 nucleotides line up with TRBD1. This CDR3 has 15 residues. Trimming cost V 5 bases and J 14 bases; bases outside gene matches: 15. Germline V lookup: CDR1 SGHTA, CDR2 FQGNSA. The CDR3 reads CASSPEGTGDPSKHF. For the CDR3, the DNA is TGTGCCAGCAGCCCAGAGGGGACAGGGGACCCTTCTAAGCATTTT.